This TCR beta chain emerged from a study of CD8 T cells in ankylosing spondylitis. Broader study findings: Ankylosing spondylitis blood appeared to carry a characteristic TCR beta motif of under ten highly homologous variants. In ankylosing spondylitis patients, matched synovial fluid reportedly showed significant enrichment of disease-linked clones.

Making the TCR beta libraries involved quantitative 5'-RACE with molecular barcodes. Each CDR3 protein gets one entry after TCRdb re-called the 5' RACE reads with MiXCR. Here the sample spans 250,000 to 350,000 distinct CDR3 sequences, 20% being singletons. Germline CDR1 is LGHNA and CDR2 is YNFKEQ. V lost 0 bases, J lost 7 bases, and 7 bases lay in between. There are 13 residues in the CDR3. About this clonotype itself: Its target is not known.

This clonotype was sampled from a female donor with ankylosing spondylitis or in good health (not recorded which). The rearrangement links TRBV4-2 to TRBJ1-5; D is uncertain. The specimen sequenced was blood, either unsorted or a sorted T cell fraction (not recorded which). The CDR3: CASSQDRHQPQHF. The CDR3 DNA follows: TGTGCCAGCAGCCAAGATCGGCACCAGCCCCAGCATTTT.